The rows below give T cell receptor beta chains drawn from one sample of a study of T cell responses to AZD1222 COVID-19 vaccine. The repertoire was sequenced with immunoSEQ multiplex PCR; TCRdb's copy has only in-frame clones and lacks some. The table shows about 170,000 clones, with 80% to 90% occurring only once. This specimen consisted of peripheral blood, obtained on day 0 of AZD1222 vaccination. The receptors were sampled from an adult in good health. Both conserved end residues are part of each CDR3. D genes are given only for firm matches. Expanded clones get a size class; other rows say once, few or many, or leave the size out.

D gene: TRBD2
J gene: TRBJ2-2
CDR3 length: 15
V gene: TRBV5-1
clone size: .
CDR3 DNA: TGCGCCAGCAGCTTACTAGCGGGGGCGGACGGGGAGCTGTTTTTT
CDR3 protein: CASSLLAGADGELFF

D gene: .
J gene: TRBJ2-3
CDR3 length: 16
V gene: TRBV18
clone size: .
CDR3 DNA: TGTGCCAGCTCACCCCGACAGGTGGGGTTCACAGATACGCAGTATTTT
CDR3 protein: CASSPRQVGFTDTQYF

D gene: .
J gene: TRBJ2-2
CDR3 length: 14
V gene: TRBV24-1
clone size: .
CDR3 DNA: TGTGCCACCAGTGATTTAACGAACACCGGGGAGCTGTTTTTT
CDR3 protein: CATSDLTNTGELFF

D gene: .
J gene: TRBJ1-3
CDR3 length: 15
V gene: TRBV5-1
clone size: once
CDR3 DNA: TGCGCCAGCACCCAAGGAGGGGGCTCTGGAAACACCATATATTTT
CDR3 protein: CASTQGGGSGNTIYF

D gene: TRBD1
J gene: TRBJ1-1
CDR3 length: 16
V gene: TRBV6-2/TRBV6-3
clone size: .
CDR3 DNA: TGTGCCAGCAGTTACTCTATGGGACAGAAGAACACTGAAGCTTTCTTT
CDR3 protein: CASSYSMGQKNTEAFF

D gene: .
J gene: TRBJ1-1
CDR3 length: 17
V gene: TRBV28
clone size: once
CDR3 DNA: TGTGCCAGCAGTTTTAAGTTGGACGATCGCCTGAACACTGAAGCTTTCTTT
CDR3 protein: CASSFKLDDRLNTEAFF

D gene: .
J gene: TRBJ1-1
CDR3 length: 14
V gene: TRBV4-3
clone size: once
CDR3 DNA: TGCGCCAGCAGCCAAGATCCCGGAAGACCTGAAGCTTTCTTT
CDR3 protein: CASSQDPGRPEAFF

D gene: TRBD1
J gene: TRBJ1-5
CDR3 length: 14
V gene: TRBV4-1
clone size: .
CDR3 DNA: TGCGCCAGCAGCCAACCGGACAGGGTTGGGCCCCAGCATTTT
CDR3 protein: CASSQPDRVGPQHF

D gene: TRBD1
J gene: TRBJ2-7
CDR3 length: 14
V gene: TRBV18
clone size: .
CDR3 DNA: TGTGCCAGCTCACCGGGGACAGGCTCCTACGAGCAGTACTTC
CDR3 protein: CASSPGTGSYEQYF

D gene: .
J gene: TRBJ2-7
CDR3 length: 13
V gene: TRBV2
clone size: .
CDR3 DNA: TGTGCCAGCAGCGTACACCGGGACATCGAGCAGTACTTC
CDR3 protein: CASSVHRDIEQYF

D gene: TRBD2
J gene: TRBJ2-1
CDR3 length: 15
V gene: TRBV6-2/TRBV6-3
clone size: few
CDR3 DNA: TGTGCCAGCAGCCCGACTAGCGGGGGGGCCAATGAGCAGTTCTTC
CDR3 protein: CASSPTSGGANEQFF

D gene: TRBD1
J gene: TRBJ2-1
CDR3 length: 13
V gene: TRBV9
clone size: .
CDR3 DNA: TGTGCCAGCAGCGTAGTTCAGGGGGCGAAGCAGTTCTTC
CDR3 protein: CASSVVQGAKQFF

D gene: TRBD1
J gene: TRBJ1-2
CDR3 length: 13
V gene: TRBV27
clone size: .
CDR3 DNA: TGTGCCAGCAGTGACAGGGGGGAAGATGGCTACACCTTC
CDR3 protein: CASSDRGEDGYTF

D gene: TRBD1
J gene: TRBJ2-4
CDR3 length: 14
V gene: TRBV18
clone size: .
CDR3 DNA: TGTGCCAGCTCACCACCCCAGGGGGAAAACATTCAGTACTTC
CDR3 protein: CASSPPQGENIQYF

D gene: TRBD1
J gene: TRBJ1-2
CDR3 length: 14
V gene: TRBV3-1/TRBV3-2
clone size: .
CDR3 DNA: TGTGCCAGCAGCCACGGGACAGGGAGCTATGGCTACACCTTC
CDR3 protein: CASSHGTGSYGYTF

D gene: .
J gene: TRBJ2-5
CDR3 length: 14
V gene: TRBV10-3
clone size: .
CDR3 DNA: TGTGCCATCGGTTCCTCGGGGTTCCAAGAGACCCAGTACTTC
CDR3 protein: CAIGSSGFQETQYF

D gene: TRBD2
J gene: TRBJ2-2
CDR3 length: 13
V gene: TRBV12-3/TRBV12-4
clone size: .
CDR3 DNA: TGTGCCGGGAGGGAGGGTAACACCGGGGAGCTGTTTTTT
CDR3 protein: CAGREGNTGELFF

D gene: .
J gene: TRBJ2-1
CDR3 length: 18
V gene: TRBV5-6
clone size: .
CDR3 DNA: TGTGCCAGCAGCTCCGCCTATGACAACAGGGTCTCCTACAATGAGCAGTTCTTC
CDR3 protein: CASSSAYDNRVSYNEQFF

D gene: TRBD1
J gene: TRBJ2-5
CDR3 length: 14
V gene: TRBV10-3
clone size: .
CDR3 DNA: TGTGCCATCAACCGACAGGGAGAGGCAGAGACCCAGTACTTC
CDR3 protein: CAINRQGEAETQYF

D gene: .
J gene: TRBJ2-5
CDR3 length: 13
V gene: TRBV30
clone size: .
CDR3 DNA: TGTGCCTGGAGTGTAAAGGGGGGGGAGACCCAGTACTTC
CDR3 protein: CAWSVKGGETQYF